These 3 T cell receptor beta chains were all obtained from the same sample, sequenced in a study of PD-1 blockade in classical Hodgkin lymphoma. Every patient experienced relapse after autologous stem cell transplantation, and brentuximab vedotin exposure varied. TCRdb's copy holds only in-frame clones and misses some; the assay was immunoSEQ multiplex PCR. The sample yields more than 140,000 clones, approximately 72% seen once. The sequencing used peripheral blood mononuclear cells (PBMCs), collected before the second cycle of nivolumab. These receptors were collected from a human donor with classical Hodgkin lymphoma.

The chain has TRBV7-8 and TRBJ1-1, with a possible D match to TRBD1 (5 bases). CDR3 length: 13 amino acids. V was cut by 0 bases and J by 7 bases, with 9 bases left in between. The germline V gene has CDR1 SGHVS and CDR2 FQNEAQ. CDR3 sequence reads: CASSLAGDGEAFF. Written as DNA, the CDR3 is TGTGCCAGCAGCTTAGCGGGGGACGGTGAAGCTTTCTTT.

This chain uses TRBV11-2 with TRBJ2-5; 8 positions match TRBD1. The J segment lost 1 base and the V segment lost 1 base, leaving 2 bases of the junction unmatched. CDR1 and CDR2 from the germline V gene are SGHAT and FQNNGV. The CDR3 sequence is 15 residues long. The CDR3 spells CASSLGTGSQETQYF. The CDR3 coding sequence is TGTGCCAGCAGCTTAGGGACAGGGAGCCAAGAGACCCAGTACTTC.

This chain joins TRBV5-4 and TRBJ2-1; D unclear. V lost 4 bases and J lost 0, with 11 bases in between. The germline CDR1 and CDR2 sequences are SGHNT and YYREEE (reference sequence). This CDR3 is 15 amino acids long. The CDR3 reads CASSLDASSYNEQFF. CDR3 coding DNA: TGTGCCAGCAGCCTTGACGCGAGCTCCTACAATGAGCAGTTCTTC.